Listed here are 3 T cell receptor beta chains from one sample, sequenced in a study of shared clonotypes between healthy human individuals. Generated by immunoSEQ multiplex PCR, the TCRdb table keeps only in-frame clones and is missing some. The profile covers fewer than 1 million clones, with 95% to 97% appearing a single time and approximately 0.2% taken by the ten largest. Naive CD8 cells comprised CD45RO-negative, CCR7-positively selected cells, excluding terminally differentiated effector memory CD45RA+ cells. The sample taken for sequencing was naive CD8+ T cells sorted from blood. These receptors all stem from a man aged 30 to 45 in good health.

The chain combines TRBV28 with TRBJ1-5, with 7 bases that match TRBD1. This CDR3 region has 14 residues. CDR1 and CDR2 from the germline V gene are MDHEN and SYDVKM. Unmatched junction bases numbered 6, after V lost 4 bases and J lost 6 bases. CDR3 coding DNA: TGTGCCAGCAGTTCTCGACAGGGACGTCAGCCCCAGCATTTT. It encodes CASSSRQGRQPQHF.

Only one count was recorded for this clone. This chain links TRBV10-3 with TRBJ2-7, with a possible D match to TRBD1 (5 bases). CDR1 is ENHRY and CDR2 is SYGVKD in the germline V gene. With 6 bases removed from V and 2 bases from J, the gap between germline ends came to 11 bases. This CDR3 comprises 13 residues. The CDR3 is CAIRDSPTYEQYF. CDR3 coding DNA: TGTGCCATCAGAGACAGTCCCACCTACGAGCAGTACTTC.

The chain recombines TRBV11-2 with TRBJ2-7, with D unclear. This CDR3 region has 15 residues. The V end lost 1 base, the J end lost 4 bases, and 14 bases lay between the germline ends. Germline assignment: CDR1 SGHAT and CDR2 FQNNGV. CDR3 sequence reads: CASSLGAGLGYEQYF. The CDR3 DNA is TGTGCCAGCAGCTTAGGGGCCGGGCTTGGTTACGAGCAGTACTTC.